The rows below give T cell receptor beta chains drawn from one sample of a study of cytomegalovirus exposure and HLA in healthy donors. Using immunoSEQ multiplex PCR, the repertoire was profiled, and TCRdb retains in-frame clones only, with some absent. The sample shows approximately 160,000 clones, 68% of them seen only once. Sequencing input: PBMCs. The receptor source for this set is a man over 45 in good health and CMV-seronegative. The conserved cysteine and the conserved F or W are not part of the CDR3 here.

v_gene: TRBV25-1; j_gene: TRBJ1-3; CDR3aa: ASSESGTGGNTIY
v_gene: TRBV5-1; j_gene: TRBJ1-4; CDR3aa: ASSLAGGIEKLF
v_gene: TRBV19; j_gene: TRBJ1-2; CDR3aa: ASSSRGQYYGYT
v_gene: TRBV19; j_gene: TRBJ1-1; CDR3aa: ASSPGFTEAF
v_gene: TRBV6-6; j_gene: TRBJ1-2; CDR3aa: ASTLPGTGSNYGYT
v_gene: TRBV7-6; j_gene: TRBJ1-5; CDR3aa: ASSQTGSGQPQH
v_gene: TRBV27; j_gene: TRBJ1-1; CDR3aa: ASSSAAKLNTEAF
v_gene: TRBV5-1; j_gene: TRBJ1-4; CDR3aa: ASSLTGGGEKLF
v_gene: TRBV28; j_gene: TRBJ2-7; CDR3aa: ARADRGRRDPEQY
v_gene: TRBV5-4; j_gene: TRBJ1-1; CDR3aa: ASSLEGMNTEAF
v_gene: TRBV6-5; j_gene: TRBJ1-1; CDR3aa: ASSYEALDTEAF
v_gene: TRBV19; j_gene: TRBJ1-1; CDR3aa: ASSSLGTGGGDTEAF
v_gene: TRBV18; j_gene: TRBJ2-2; CDR3aa: ASSIQSNTGELF
v_gene: TRBV4-1; j_gene: TRBJ1-1; CDR3aa: ASSVSGTSLVLNTEAF
v_gene: TRBV23-1; j_gene: TRBJ2-1; CDR3aa: ASSQSLRDRDRGNEQF